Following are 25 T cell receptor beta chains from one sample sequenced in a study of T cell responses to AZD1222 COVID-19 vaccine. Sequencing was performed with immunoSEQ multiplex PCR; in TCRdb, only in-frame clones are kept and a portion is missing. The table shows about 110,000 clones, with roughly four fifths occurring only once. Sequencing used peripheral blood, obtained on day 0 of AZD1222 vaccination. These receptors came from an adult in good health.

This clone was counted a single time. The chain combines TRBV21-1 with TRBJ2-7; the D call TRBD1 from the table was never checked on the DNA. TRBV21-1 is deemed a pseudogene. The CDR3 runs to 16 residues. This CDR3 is CASSNGQGPFSYEQYF. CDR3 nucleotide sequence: TGTGCCAGCAGCAATGGACAGGGCCCCTTTAGCTACGAGCAGTACTTC.

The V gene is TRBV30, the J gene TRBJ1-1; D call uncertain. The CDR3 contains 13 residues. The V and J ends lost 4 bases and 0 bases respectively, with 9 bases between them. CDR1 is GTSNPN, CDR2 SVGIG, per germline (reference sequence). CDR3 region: CAWTEFVNTEAFF. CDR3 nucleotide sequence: TGTGCCTGGACAGAATTCGTGAACACTGAAGCTTTCTTT.

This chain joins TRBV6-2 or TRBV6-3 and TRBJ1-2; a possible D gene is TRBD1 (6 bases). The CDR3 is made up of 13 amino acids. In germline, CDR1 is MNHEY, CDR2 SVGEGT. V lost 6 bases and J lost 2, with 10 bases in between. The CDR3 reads CASSRQENYGYTF. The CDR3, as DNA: TGTGCCAGCAGCCGACAGGAGAACTATGGCTACACCTTC.

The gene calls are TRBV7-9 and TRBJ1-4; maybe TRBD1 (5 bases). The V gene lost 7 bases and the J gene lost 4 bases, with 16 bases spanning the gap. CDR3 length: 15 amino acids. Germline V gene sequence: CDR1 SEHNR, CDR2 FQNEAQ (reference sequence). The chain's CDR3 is CASIYGGIGNEKLFF. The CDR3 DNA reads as TGTGCCAGCATCTATGGGGGGATCGGTAATGAAAAACTGTTTTTT.

CDR3 loop: CASSYRQATRGYTF. The CDR3 nucleotides are TGTGCCAGCAGTTACCGACAGGCCACTAGGGGCTACACCTTC. The chain combines TRBV28 with TRBJ1-2; weak D call: TRBD1 (6 bases). V was cut by 4 bases and J by 8 bases, with 17 bases left in between. The germline gives CDR1 MDHEN, CDR2 SYDVKM. This CDR3 has 14 amino acids.

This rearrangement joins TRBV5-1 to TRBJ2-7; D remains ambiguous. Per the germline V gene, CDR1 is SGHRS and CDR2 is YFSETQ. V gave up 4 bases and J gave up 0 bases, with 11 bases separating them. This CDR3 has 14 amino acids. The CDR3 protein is CASSPRTLSYEQYF. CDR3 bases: TGCGCCAGCAGCCCCCGGACCCTCTCCTACGAGCAGTACTTC.

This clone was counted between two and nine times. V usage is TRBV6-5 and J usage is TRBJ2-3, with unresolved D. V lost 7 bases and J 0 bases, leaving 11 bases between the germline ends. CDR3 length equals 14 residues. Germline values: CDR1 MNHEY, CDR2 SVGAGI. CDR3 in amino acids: CASKESTSTDTQYF. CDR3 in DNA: TGTGCCAGCAAGGAGTCTACTAGCACAGATACGCAGTATTTT.

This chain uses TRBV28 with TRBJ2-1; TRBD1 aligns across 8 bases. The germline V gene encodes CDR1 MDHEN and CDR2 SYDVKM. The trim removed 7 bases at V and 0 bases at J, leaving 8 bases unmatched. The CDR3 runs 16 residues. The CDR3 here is CASKTPGTGSYNEQFF. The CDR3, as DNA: TGTGCCAGCAAAACCCCCGGGACAGGCTCCTACAATGAGCAGTTCTTC.

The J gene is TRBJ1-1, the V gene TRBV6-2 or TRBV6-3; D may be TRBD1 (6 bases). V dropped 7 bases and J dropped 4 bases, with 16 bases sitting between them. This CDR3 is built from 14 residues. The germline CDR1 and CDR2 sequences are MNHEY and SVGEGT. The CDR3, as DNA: TGTGCCAGCACTTATTCGGGGGCGGCCACTGAAGCTTTCTTT. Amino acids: CASTYSGAATEAFF.

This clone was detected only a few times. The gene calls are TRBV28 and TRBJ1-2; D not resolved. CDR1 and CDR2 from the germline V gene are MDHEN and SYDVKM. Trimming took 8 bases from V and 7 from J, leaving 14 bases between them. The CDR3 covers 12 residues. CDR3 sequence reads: CASSTGLLGYTF. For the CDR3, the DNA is TGTGCCAGCTCAACCGGACTACTTGGCTACACCTTC.

The CDR3 reads CASSQDLGQGQEQYF. The DNA for the CDR3 is TGCGCCAGCAGCCAAGATTTGGGGCAGGGGCAAGAGCAGTACTTC. The chain uses TRBV4-3 and TRBJ2-7, with D perhaps matching TRBD1 (6 bases). CDR3 length: 15 amino acids. The germline V and J ends were trimmed by 0 bases and 7 bases, with 16 bases remaining between them. CDR1 is LGHNA, CDR2 YSLEER, per germline.

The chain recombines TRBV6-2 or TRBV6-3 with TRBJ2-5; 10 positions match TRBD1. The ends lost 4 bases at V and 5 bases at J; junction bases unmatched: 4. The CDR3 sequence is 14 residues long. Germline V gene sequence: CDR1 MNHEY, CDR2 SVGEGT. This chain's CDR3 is CASSWDRGGETQYF. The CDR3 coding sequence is TGTGCCAGCAGTTGGGACAGGGGAGGGGAGACCCAGTACTTC.

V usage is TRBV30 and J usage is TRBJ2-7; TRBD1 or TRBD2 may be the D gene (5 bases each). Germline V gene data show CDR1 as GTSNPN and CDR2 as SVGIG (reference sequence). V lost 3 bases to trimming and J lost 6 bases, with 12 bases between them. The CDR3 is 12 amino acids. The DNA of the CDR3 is TGTGCCTGGAGCCCCTCAGGGAGCGAGCAGTACTTC. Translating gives CAWSPSGSEQYF.

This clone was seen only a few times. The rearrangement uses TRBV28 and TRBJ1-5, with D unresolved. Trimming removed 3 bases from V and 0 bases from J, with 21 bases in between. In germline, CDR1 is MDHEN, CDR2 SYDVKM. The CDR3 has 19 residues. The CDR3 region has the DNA TGTGCCAGCAGTTTCCTCACCCTCAGACGGCCCGATAGCAATCAGCCCCAGCATTTT. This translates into CASSFLTLRRPDSNQPQHF.

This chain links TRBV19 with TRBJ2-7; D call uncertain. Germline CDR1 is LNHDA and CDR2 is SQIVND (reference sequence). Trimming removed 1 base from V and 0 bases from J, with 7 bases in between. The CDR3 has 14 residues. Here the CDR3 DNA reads TGTGCCAGTAGTATAGCCGGAACCTCCTACGAGCAGTACTTC. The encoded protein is CASSIAGTSYEQYF.

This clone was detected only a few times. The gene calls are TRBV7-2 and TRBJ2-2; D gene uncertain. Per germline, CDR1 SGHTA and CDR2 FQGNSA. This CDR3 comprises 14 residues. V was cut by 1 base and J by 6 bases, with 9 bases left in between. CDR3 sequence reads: CASSLEAAAGELFF. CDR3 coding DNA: TGTGCCAGCAGCTTAGAGGCGGCGGCCGGGGAGCTGTTTTTT. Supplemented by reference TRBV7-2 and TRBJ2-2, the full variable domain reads GAGVSQSPSNKVTEKGKDVELRCDPISGHTALYWYRQSLGQGLEFLIYFQGNSAPDKSGLPSDRFSAERTGGSVSTLTIQRTQQEDSAVYLCASSLEAAAGELFFGEGSRLTVL.

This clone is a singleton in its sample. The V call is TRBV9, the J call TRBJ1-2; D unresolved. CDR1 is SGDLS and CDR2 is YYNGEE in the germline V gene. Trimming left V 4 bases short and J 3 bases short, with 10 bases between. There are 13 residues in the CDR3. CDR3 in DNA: TGTGCCAGCAGCCCTGAGTTCGACTATGGCTACACCTTC. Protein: CASSPEFDYGYTF.

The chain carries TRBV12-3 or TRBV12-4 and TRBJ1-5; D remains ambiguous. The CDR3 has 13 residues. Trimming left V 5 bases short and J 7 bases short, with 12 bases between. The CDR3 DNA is TGTGCCAGCAGTCCTGGAAGGGAACAGCCCCAGCATTTT. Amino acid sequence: CASSPGREQPQHF.

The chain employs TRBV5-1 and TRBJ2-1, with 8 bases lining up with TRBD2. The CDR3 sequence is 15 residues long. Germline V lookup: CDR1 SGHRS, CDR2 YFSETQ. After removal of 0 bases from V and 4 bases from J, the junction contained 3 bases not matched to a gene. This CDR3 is CASSLAGGGYNEQFF. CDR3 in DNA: TGCGCCAGCAGCTTGGCTGGCGGGGGGTACAATGAGCAGTTCTTC.

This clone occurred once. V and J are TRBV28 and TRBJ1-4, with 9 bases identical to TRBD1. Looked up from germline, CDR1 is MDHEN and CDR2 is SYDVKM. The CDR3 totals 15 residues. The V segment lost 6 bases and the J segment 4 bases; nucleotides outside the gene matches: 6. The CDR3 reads CASRFRDRDNEKLFF. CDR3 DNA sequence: TGTGCCAGCAGATTCCGGGACAGGGATAATGAAAAACTGTTTTTT.

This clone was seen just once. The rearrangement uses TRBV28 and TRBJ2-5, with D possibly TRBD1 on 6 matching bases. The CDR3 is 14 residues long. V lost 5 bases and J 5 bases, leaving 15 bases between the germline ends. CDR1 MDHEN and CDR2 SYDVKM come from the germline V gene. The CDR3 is CASSPSRGVETQYF. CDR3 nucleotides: TGTGCCAGCAGTCCCAGCAGGGGCGTTGAGACCCAGTACTTC.

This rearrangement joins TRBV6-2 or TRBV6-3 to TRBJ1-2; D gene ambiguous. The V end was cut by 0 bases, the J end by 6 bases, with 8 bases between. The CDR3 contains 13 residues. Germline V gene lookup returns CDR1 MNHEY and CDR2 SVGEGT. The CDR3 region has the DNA TGTGCCAGCAGTTACTCGGGGAAGGATGGCTACACCTTC. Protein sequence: CASSYSGKDGYTF.

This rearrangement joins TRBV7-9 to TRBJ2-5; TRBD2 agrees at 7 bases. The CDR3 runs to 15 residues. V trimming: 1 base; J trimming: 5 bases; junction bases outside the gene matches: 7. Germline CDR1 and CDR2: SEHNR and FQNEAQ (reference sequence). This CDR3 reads CASSLGAGVVETQYF. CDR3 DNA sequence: TGTGCCAGCAGCTTAGGGGCGGGAGTCGTTGAGACCCAGTACTTC.

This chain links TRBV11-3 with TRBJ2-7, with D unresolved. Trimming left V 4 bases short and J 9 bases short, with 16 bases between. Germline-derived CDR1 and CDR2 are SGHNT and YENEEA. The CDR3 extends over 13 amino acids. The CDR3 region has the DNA TGTGCCAGCAGCTCAACCGCCGGTAGAAGGCAGTACTTC. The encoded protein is CASSSTAGRRQYF.

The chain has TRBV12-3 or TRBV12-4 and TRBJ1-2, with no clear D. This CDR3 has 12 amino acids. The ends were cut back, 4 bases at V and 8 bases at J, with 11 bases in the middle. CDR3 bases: TGTGCCAGCAGTTCTTATCCTAGCGGCTACACCTTC. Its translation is CASSSYPSGYTF.